A single sample gave rise to the 5 T cell receptor beta chains below, sequenced in a study of monozygotic twins with inflammatory bowel disease. One entry per CDR3 protein, without DNA, is what TCRdb gives after re-calling the 5' RACE reads. The record lists 400,000 or so distinct CDR3 sequences, of which the ten most abundant hold 2% to 2.5%. Sequenced: blood. The receptor set was obtained from a human donor with ulcerative colitis or Crohn's disease, or a healthy co-twin of an affected twin (not recorded which).

The chain couples TRBV14 to TRBJ2-1; TCRdb picks TRBD2, but there is no DNA to check that call. Germline loops: CDR1 SGHDN, CDR2 FVKESK. The CDR3 runs to 14 residues. This CDR3 is CASSQGVSVNEQFF.

The V gene is TRBV12-3 or TRBV12-4, the J gene TRBJ1-4; TCRdb selects TRBD1, and the lack of DNA leaves this call unchecked. This CDR3 comprises 13 residues. CDR3 loop: CASSFQGKGKLFF.

The CDR3 sequence is CASRPQGGRNIQYF. The rearrangement uses TRBV12-3 or TRBV12-4 and TRBJ2-4; without DNA, the TCRdb call of TRBD1 cannot be checked. CDR3 length: 14 amino acids.

The chain combines TRBV20-1 with TRBJ2-7; TCRdb returns TRBD1, unconfirmable since there is no DNA. The germline gives CDR1 DFQATT, CDR2 SNEGSKA (reference sequence). The CDR3 consists of 15 residues. The CDR3 reads CSALSRTGRPYEQYF.

The CDR3: CASKGNSNEKLFF. The rearrangement links TRBV5-1 to TRBJ1-4. Germline V gene data show CDR1 as SGHRS and CDR2 as YFSETQ. The CDR3 totals 13 residues.